Below, 27 T cell receptor beta chains from the same sample are listed, as sequenced in a study of T cells after yellow fever vaccination. TCRdb called the 5' RACE reads again in MiXCR, with one record for every CDR3 protein. The sample consists of 450,000 to 650,000 distinct CDR3 sequences, roughly 14% of them appearing once. The starting material was PBMCs, obtained on the day of the yellow fever booster vaccination. Every receptor here comes from a man aged 25-45 years who received the YFV17D yellow fever vaccine.

This clonotype has only a few counts. The V and J genes are TRBV12-5 and TRBJ2-3, with no clear D. The V gene lost 9 bases and the J gene lost 0 bases, with 10 bases spanning the gap. The germline CDR1 and CDR2 sequences are LGHNT and FRNRAP. This CDR3 region has 13 residues. The CDR3 protein is CASGRPSTDTQYF. CDR3 DNA sequence: TGTGCTAGCGGGCGTCCTAGCACAGATACGCAGTATTTT.

V usage is TRBV9 and J usage is TRBJ2-3; 9 bases match TRBD2. CDR1 and CDR2 from the germline V gene are SGDLS and YYNGEE. V trimming: 0 bases; J trimming: 8 bases; junction bases outside the gene matches: 19. The CDR3 runs 19 residues. The CDR3 DNA reads as TGTGCCAGCAGCGTAGGGGAAGGTAGCGGGAGCCCTTCCCAGGGTACGCAGTATTTT. Its translation is CASSVGEGSGSPSQGTQYF.

This sequence joins TRBV4-2 and TRBJ2-2; D perhaps matches TRBD1 (5 bases). The V end was cut by 1 base, the J end by 4 bases, with 10 bases between. CDR1 and CDR2 (germline): LGHNA, YNFKEQ. CDR3 length: 15 amino acids. The CDR3 loop reads CASSQVPQGTGELFF. The CDR3 DNA reads TGTGCCAGCAGCCAAGTGCCCCAGGGCACCGGGGAGCTGTTTTTT.

Only a few counts were recorded for this clonotype. Sequence at one end of the junction differs from germline and may be a read error. The chain is built from TRBV27 and TRBJ2-6; D is ambiguous. This CDR3 is built from 17 residues. Germline CDR1 MNHEY, CDR2 SMNVEV (reference sequence). The CDR3 spells CTSSFCVSYSGANVLTF. For the CDR3, the DNA is TGCACCAGCAGTTTTTGCGTTTCGTACTCTGGGGCCAACGTCCTGACTTTC.

This clonotype turned up a few times. The chain uses TRBV11-2 and TRBJ1-1; D remains unclear. The CDR3 has 12 amino acids. Germline lookup yields CDR1 SGHAT and CDR2 FQNNGV. Trimming pared 5 bases from V and 6 bases from J, leaving 10 bases between. The CDR3 spells CASSPEASEAFF. The DNA of the CDR3 is TGTGCCAGCAGCCCGGAAGCGTCTGAAGCTTTCTTT.

The chain combines TRBV20-1 with TRBJ2-7, with 7 bases that match TRBD1. The CDR3 is made up of 14 amino acids. CDR1 and CDR2 from the germline V gene are DFQATT and SNEGSKA (reference sequence). V lost 5 bases, J lost 0 bases, and 7 bases stayed unmatched. Written as DNA, the CDR3 is TGCAGTGCTGGAAGAGGGGGCCTCTCCTACGAGCAGTACTTC. Translation: CSAGRGGLSYEQYF.

This clonotype was detected only a few times. The chain couples TRBV15 to TRBJ2-4; 8 nucleotides line up with TRBD2. This CDR3 comprises 18 residues. The germline V gene encodes CDR1 LNHNV and CDR2 YYDKDF (reference sequence). V shed 2 bases and J 6 bases; nucleotides not matched to a gene: 15. The CDR3 sequence is CATSRIGPTAGVRNIQYF. CDR3 sequence (DNA): TGTGCCACCAGCAGAATTGGCCCGACAGCGGGAGTTCGAAACATTCAGTACTTC.

This rearrangement joins TRBV6-5 to TRBJ2-7, with 16 bases aligning to TRBD2. The CDR3 loop spans 19 amino acids. From germline, CDR1 is MNHEY and CDR2 SVGAGI. With 4 bases clipped from V and 4 bases from J, the junction kept 13 bases outside the gene matches. CDR3: CASSFGAPGGLAGGYEQYF. CDR3 DNA: TGTGCCAGCAGTTTTGGGGCACCTGGGGGACTAGCGGGAGGGTACGAGCAGTACTTC.

The V and J genes are TRBV12-3 or TRBV12-4 and TRBJ2-1; 7 positions match TRBD2. V dropped 4 bases and J dropped 15; count of bases not matched to a gene: 9. CDR3 size: 12 residues. The DNA for the CDR3 is TGTGCCAGCAGTTCCTTCGGACTAGAGGTGTTCTTC. Protein product: CASSSFGLEVFF.

This clonotype was found a few times. This chain joins TRBV12-5 and TRBJ1-6, with 7 bases lining up with TRBD1. J gave up 0 bases and V 4 bases, and 9 bases lay outside the gene matches. CDR3 size: 18 residues. CDR1 is LGHNT, CDR2 FRNRAP, per germline. For the CDR3, the DNA is TGTGCTAGTGGTTGGGCTCCGGGACAGAGCTCCTATAATTCACCCCTCCACTTT. This codes for CASGWAPGQSSYNSPLHF.

A few counts support this clonotype. The chain combines TRBV10-3 with TRBJ2-3; D gene uncertain. The length of the CDR3 is 15 residues. V was shortened by 6 bases and J by 2 bases, with 15 bases between the two germline ends. In germline, CDR1 is ENHRY, CDR2 SYGVKD. CDR3: CAIRASHPNTDTQYF. The CDR3 DNA reads as TGTGCCATCAGGGCCAGCCATCCCAACACAGATACGCAGTATTTT.

As to this clonotype: Given a much more abundant clone one base away, this may be a read error. This chain uses TRBV5-1 with TRBJ2-5; D might be TRBD1 or TRBD2, each matching 5 bases. Germline CDR1 reads SGHRS; CDR2 reads YFSETQ. This CDR3 has 14 amino acids. CDR3 protein: CASSAGTPQETLYF. CDR3 nucleotide sequence: TGCGCCAGCAGCGCCGGGACGCCTCAAGAGACCCTGTACTTC.

The chain is built from TRBV25-1 and TRBJ1-1; no reliable D call. Trimming left V 3 bases short and J 6 bases short, with 14 bases between. Germline CDR1 reads MGHDK; CDR2 reads SYGVNS. CDR3 length: 14 amino acids. CDR3 bases: TGTGCCAGCAGTGATCTAGTTCCAACCGCTGAAGCTTTCTTT. This sequence encodes CASSDLVPTAEAFF.

There are many counts of this clonotype. The chain joins TRBV18 to TRBJ2-5; the D gene is possibly TRBD1 (6 bases). This CDR3 spans 13 amino acids. Trimming pared 6 bases from V and 5 bases from J, leaving 13 bases between. Germline V gene sequence: CDR1 KGHSH, CDR2 LQKENI. This CDR3 is CASSPSRGETQYF. CDR3 in DNA: TGTGCCAGCTCCCCCTCGAGGGGGGAGACCCAGTACTTC.

This clonotype has more than one count but fewer than ten. This rearrangement joins TRBV5-4 to TRBJ2-5; 8 positions agree with TRBD2. The V and J ends lost 4 bases and 2 bases, in that order; junction bases with no gene match: 7. Germline CDR1 is SGHNT and CDR2 is YYREEE (reference sequence). The CDR3 spans 15 residues. CDR3 nucleotides: TGTGCCAGCAGCCCAAGTACGGGAGGGCAAGAGACCCAGTACTTC. Residues: CASSPSTGGQETQYF.

The chain has TRBV20-1 and TRBJ2-2; 12 bases match TRBD2. The germline CDR1 and CDR2 sequences are DFQATT and SNEGSKA (reference sequence). This CDR3 contains 19 residues. The CDR3 spells CSASATDRLAGENTGELFF. In DNA form, the CDR3 reads TGCAGCGCCTCGGCTACTGATCGACTAGCGGGAGAGAACACCGGGGAGCTGTTTTTT.

This clonotype was detected many times. The V and J genes are TRBV27 and TRBJ1-4; TRBD1 matches at 7 bases. The assigned J gene may be wrong: the sequence end matches TRBJ2-2 better. CDR1 and CDR2 from the germline V gene are MNHEY and SMNVEV (reference sequence). This CDR3 spans 16 amino acids. The CDR3 spells CASSSQFSTGRKELFF. The CDR3 DNA reads as TGTGCCAGCAGTTCCCAATTCTCGACAGGGCGTAAGGAGCTGTTTTTT.

This clonotype was counted a few times. The chain employs TRBV15 and TRBJ2-5, with 9 bases matching TRBD2. The germline CDR1 and CDR2 sequences are LNHNV and YYDKDF (reference sequence). The CDR3 has 13 residues. V shed 6 bases and J 4 bases; nucleotides not matched to a gene: 3. CDR3 loop: CATRAGGRETQYF. The CDR3 nucleotides are TGTGCCACCAGAGCGGGAGGAAGAGAGACCCAGTACTTC.

This clonotype was seen only a few times. The chain combines TRBV7-9 with TRBJ1-1; D unresolved. CDR3 length: 12 amino acids. Per germline, CDR1 SEHNR and CDR2 FQNEAQ (reference sequence). Trimming pared 2 bases from V and 4 bases from J, leaving 5 bases between. The CDR3, as DNA: TGTGCCAGCAGCTTATCCTCCACTGAAGCTTTCTTT. Amino acids: CASSLSSTEAFF. Full variable domain (rest looked up from reference TRBV7-9 and TRBJ1-1): DTGVSQNPRHKITKRGQNVTFRCDPISEHNRLYWYRQTLGQGPEFLTYFQNEAQLEKSRLLSDRFSAERPKGSFSTLEIQRTEQGDSAMYLCASSLSSTEAFFGQGTRLTVV.

The sample holds many counts of this clonotype. At one end the junction does not follow the germline gene, possibly because of a read error. V usage is TRBV12-3 or TRBV12-4 and J usage is TRBJ2-5; 12 bases are a match to TRBD2. The CDR3 runs 15 residues. The DNA of the CDR3 is TGTGCCAGCAGTCTAGCGGGAGGGCCTTTGGAGACCCAGTACTTC. The encoded protein is CASSLAGGPLETQYF.

Only a few counts were recorded for this clonotype. The chain joins TRBV6-2 or TRBV6-3 to TRBJ2-2; D is perhaps TRBD1 or TRBD2 (5 bases each). V gave up 8 bases and J gave up 2 bases, with 33 bases separating them. The germline gives CDR1 MNHEY, CDR2 SVGEGT. The CDR3 runs to 21 residues. The CDR3 DNA is TGTGCCAGCCCAGAGCCCCTCCGGGACCCTCATTTCGGGATTAACACCGGGGAGCTGTTTTTT. Translation: CASPEPLRDPHFGINTGELFF.

There are a few counts of this clonotype. The chain uses TRBV5-1 and TRBJ2-1; 8 bases are shared with TRBD2. V lost 7 bases and J lost 4; bases outside the gene matches: 13. The CDR3 runs 16 residues. CDR1 is SGHRS, CDR2 YFSETQ, per germline. CDR3 sequence reads: CASVLGAGGTYNEQFF. The CDR3, as DNA: TGCGCCAGCGTCCTTGGGGCGGGAGGCACGTACAATGAGCAGTTCTTC.

This chain joins TRBV7-2 and TRBJ2-3, with 8 nucleotides matching TRBD2. This CDR3 is 16 amino acids long. Trimming cost V 4 bases and J 3 bases; bases outside gene matches: 9. Germline CDR1 and CDR2: SGHTA and FQGNSA. This CDR3 reads CASSYVAGSSTDTQYF. The CDR3 region has the DNA TGTGCCAGCAGCTACGTAGCGGGGTCATCTACAGATACGCAGTATTTT.

J is TRBJ1-4 and V is TRBV14, with unresolved D. The CDR3 length is 13 residues. V lost 0 bases to trimming and J lost 11 bases, with 10 bases between them. Germline lookup yields CDR1 SGHDN and CDR2 FVKESK. CDR3 bases: TGTGCCAGCAGCCAAGATCGGGATCGTAAACTGTTTTTT. Its translation: CASSQDRDRKLFF.

Written as DNA, the CDR3 is TGCAGTGCTGATAACAGGGATGAAAAACTGTTTTTT. Protein: CSADNRDEKLFF. V usage is TRBV20-1 and J usage is TRBJ1-4, with D tentatively TRBD1 (6 bases). The CDR3 has 12 residues. V lost 5 bases, J lost 6 bases, and 10 bases lay in between. Germline CDR1 reads DFQATT; CDR2 reads SNEGSKA (reference sequence).

This clonotype was counted between two and nine times. The chain uses TRBV4-3 and TRBJ1-5, with D perhaps matching TRBD1 (6 bases). Trimming removed 0 bases from V and 7 bases from J, with 16 bases in between. The germline CDR1 and CDR2 sequences are LGHNA and YSLEER. The CDR3 is 16 amino acids. CDR3 sequence (DNA): TGCGCCAGCAGCCAAGATCGGGGAGGGGGAGAACAGCCCCAGCATTTT. Its protein is CASSQDRGGGEQPQHF.

This clonotype was observed a few times. V and J are TRBV15 and TRBJ2-5; D is unclear. The CDR3 loop spans 14 amino acids. CDR1 and CDR2 (germline): LNHNV, YYDKDF (reference sequence). V lost 4 bases and J lost 5, with 14 bases in between. CDR3 region: CATSTLGLVETQYF. The CDR3 DNA reads as TGTGCCACCAGCACTCTAGGGTTAGTGGAGACCCAGTACTTC.